This T cell receptor (beta chain) was sequenced for a study of T cell responses to AZD1222 COVID-19 vaccine (dated by TCRdb to about 2021). Some background on the complete study: AZD1222 recipients given second doses at about 4 weeks or at about 12 weeks were pooled, since spike-specific TCR depth and breadth were not found to differ between the two schedules. Trial participants were enrolled by age into 18-55, 56-69 and 70-plus year subgroups, with about 150, 28 and 57 TCR-sequenced participants respectively. TCR sequencing was performed for roughly 250 trial participants, of whom about 200 were given two doses of AZD1222 and roughly 25 were given two doses of MenACWY control vaccine. The investigation overall reported the following: No day 14 peak-response samples were available, so repertoires were characterized only after the peak T cell response. Reportedly, close to half of the unique spike-specific TCRs recognized epitopes lying outside the regions that are mutated in the B.1.351 and B.1.1.7 variants. After two AZD1222 doses, spike-specific TCR breadth and depth were significantly higher than at day 0 and than in MenACWY recipients. The 56-69-year group was small, and its depth increase did not reach significance, likely because of low power. Participants were mostly white British and included more females than males, and it was suggested by the authors that clonal diversity may have been underestimated. The vaccine-associated CD4 TCRs covered the entire spike protein, and the dominant responses fell in regions 160-218 and 743-854. Conclusions about previously exposed vaccinees were limited because only a handful of AZD1222 recipients were SARS-CoV-2 seropositive at baseline.

The CDR3 runs 13 residues from the cysteine to the phenylalanine. Just CDR3 DNA is preserved here, 39 bases in frame from base 1. V trim: 4 bases; J trim: 3 bases; unmatched bases: 2. The intended sense of this specimen's time point label: baseline before first vaccination. Vaccinee samples came from UK trials COV001 and COV002, including a single-blind randomized controlled phase 2/3 trial of AZD1222 (ChAdOx1 nCoV-19) in healthy adults. For TCRbeta chain sequencing, PBMC samples were collected from trial participants at day 0 and at day 28 after the second dose. Turning to this clone: This receptor's antigen is unknown. Base-call qualities are not available, and no considerably larger clone is one nucleotide away.

The CDR3 regions of human TCRbeta chains were analyzed by immunosequencing. Per the source publication's procedure: Repertoire TCRs were checked for matches against a reference library of SARS-CoV-2-specific TCRs that had been generated using the MIRA antigen-specificity platform. Breadth was defined as the fraction of unique TCRs that were SARS-CoV-2-associated, and depth was defined as the fraction of total T cells that were SARS-CoV-2-associated. Using the MIRA data, each spike-specific TCR was mapped to the spike region that the TCR reacts to and placed in a CD4 or CD8 class. Log10-transformed breadth and depth values were compared by one-way ANOVA with Sidak's multiple comparisons tests. Held by TCRdb, this immuneACCESS table contains in-frame sequences only and omits some clones. Under half of the omission traces to an unresolved V gene where checked; the cause of the rest is unknown. That table supplies the V and J calls and clone size; D and trimming were determined from the DNA. The sample profile shows roughly 140,000 clones; 90% to 95% of them were found once. The ten largest make up 5% of the sample.

The rearrangement joined TRBV12-3 or TRBV12-4 to TRBJ2-7; 8 central bases correspond to TRBD1. The origin of this receptor is an adult in good health. The material sequenced was peripheral blood, taken on day 0 of AZD1222 vaccination. The sequenced DNA: TGTGCCAGCAGTTCCAGGGGGCGCTACGAGCAGTACTTC. Translated, this gives CASSSRGRYEQYF.